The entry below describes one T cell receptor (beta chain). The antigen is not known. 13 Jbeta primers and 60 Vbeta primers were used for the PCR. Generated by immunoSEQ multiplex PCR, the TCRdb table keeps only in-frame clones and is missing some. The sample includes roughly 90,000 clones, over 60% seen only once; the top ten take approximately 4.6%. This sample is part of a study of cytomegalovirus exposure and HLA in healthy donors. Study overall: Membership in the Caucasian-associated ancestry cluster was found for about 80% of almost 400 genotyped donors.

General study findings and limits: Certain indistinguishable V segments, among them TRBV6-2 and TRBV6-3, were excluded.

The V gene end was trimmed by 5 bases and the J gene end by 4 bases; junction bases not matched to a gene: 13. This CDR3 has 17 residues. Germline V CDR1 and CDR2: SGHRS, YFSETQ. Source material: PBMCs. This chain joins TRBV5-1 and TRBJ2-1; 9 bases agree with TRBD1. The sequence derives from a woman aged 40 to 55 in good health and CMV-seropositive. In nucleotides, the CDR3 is TGCGCCAGCAGGACGTCCTCCGGGACAGGGAGATACAATGAGCAGTTCTTC. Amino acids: CASRTSSGTGRYNEQFF. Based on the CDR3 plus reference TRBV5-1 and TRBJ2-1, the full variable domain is KAGVTQTPRYLIKTRGQQVTLSCSPISGHRSVSWYQQTPGQGLQFLFEYFSETQRNKGNFPGRFSGRQFSNSRSEMNVSTLELGDSALYLCASRTSSGTGRYNEQFFGPGTRLTVL.